Detailed here is one T cell receptor (beta chain). No cognate antigen has been identified for it. No qualities accompany the bases; no much larger clone lies one base away. The sample belongs to a study of beta chain features in type 1 diabetes (dated by TCRdb to between 2017 and 2018). About the investigation overall: Mean age, gender distribution, total cell number and subset yield were not different between patients and healthy donors. Naive and central memory subsets were obtained from all 30 or so donors, but regulatory and stem cell-like memory subsets were isolated from only 8 patients and roughly eight healthy donors. A total of 90 million to 140 million sorted cells were examined across all samples, and RNA yield correlated strongly with the number of cells per subset. In the study, recently diagnosed type 1 diabetes patients and matched healthy donors were compared on the TCRB repertoires of their sorted circulating CD4+ T cell subsets.

The High Capacity cDNA Reverse Transcription Kit was used to reverse transcribe all of the isolated RNA, meaning that expressed TCRB transcripts were what got sequenced. Naive, central memory and regulatory T cell samples underwent deep immunoSEQ sequencing, averaging roughly 3.4 million total reads per sample. After sorted cells were lysed in RLT buffer, RNA was extracted with DNase-treated RNeasy Micro or Mini kits, with the choice depending on cell number. Each cell subset was processed on its own to prevent cross-contamination, while patient and healthy donor samples were processed together. The immunoSEQ multiplex PCR was used to amplify TCRB sequences from cDNA, generating 87-bp fragments that spanned the CDR3 region. The amplicons were sequenced using the Illumina HiSeq platform. For the original study's pipeline: Synthetic template baselines were used to correct PCR bias computationally, reads within Hamming distance 2 were collapsed together, and singletons that could not be merged were discarded. By aligning reads against IMGT, V, D and J genes, CDR3 length, and insertions or deletions at six rearrangement sites were assigned. Clonotype counts were normalized to sorted cell number within each subset before computing true diversity and Gini coefficients with the tcR R package. Repertoire sharing was quantified using the overlap coefficient calculated on TCRB nucleotide sequences. As a proxy for the pre-selection repertoire, out-of-frame TCRB sequences from naive cells were analyzed. The immuneACCESS repertoire file appears here via TCRdb, limited to in-frame rearrangements. These files lack a portion of the clones; in checked studies, under half of the deficit traces to unresolved V genes, and the cause of the others is not known. That table supplies the V and J calls and clone size; D and trimming were determined from the DNA. The sample table records approximately 600,000 clones; around 12% of these occur just once. The top ten hold around 0.12% of the sample.

On the study overall, not on this receptor specifically: Because the HLA sub-analyses included only small numbers of individuals, any influence of HLA type on TCRB rearrangement was left unresolved. Naive, central memory and regulatory TCRB repertoires appeared more similar among patients than among healthy donors. A moderate but significant shortening of TCRB CDR3 length was observed in type 1 diabetes patients in all four CD4+ subsets. At VDJ recombination sites, type 1 diabetes patients had fewer insertions and more deleted nucleotides, which implies abnormalities in thymic rearrangement. Shorter templates might have been favored by PCR, but patient and control samples were amplified and corrected together, so both groups would have been affected equally by any skew. Because cDNA was sequenced instead of genomic DNA, highly expressing activated cells could be over-represented, though the groups showed no difference in activation or CD3 levels.

A single peripheral blood draw of around 120 mL on average was collected from each donor into heparinised tubes. Using a panel that included CD45RO, CCR7, CD25, CD127, CD95 and CD27, naive, central memory, regulatory and stem cell-like memory CD4+ T cells were sorted on a BD FACSAria II. A purity above 95% was achieved for all sorted populations. PBMCs were separated immediately by Lymphoprep density gradient centrifugation and were stained directly, without being cultured. So that batch effects would be minimized, each experiment stained and sorted samples in pairs, pairing one healthy donor with one patient. Relative to germline, V is missing 1 base and J is missing 8 bases, with 4 bases of the junction outside any gene match. The CDR3 covers 14 residues, taking in both the cysteine and the phenylalanine. CDR3 DNA only is kept here, 42 bases in frame from base 1. Sequences SGDLS (CDR1) and YYNGEE (CDR2) are obtained from the germline V gene.

The receptor chain draws on TRBV9 and TRBJ2-1; the central 9 bases match TRBD2. This TCR derives from a man between 25 and 39 years old with type 1 diabetes. The specimen sequenced was naive CD4+ T cells from blood. Per the publication, the cell subset or site label means: true naive CD4+ T cells. The CDR3 region: CASSVLGLAHEQFF. The DNA sequence is as follows: TGTGCCAGCAGCGTATTGGGACTAGCCCATGAGCAGTTCTTC.